This T cell receptor (beta chain) was documented in a study of CD8 T cells in Susac syndrome. The V gene end was trimmed by 7 bases and the J gene end by 1 base; junction bases not matched to a gene: 6. This CDR3 comprises 14 residues. Germline assignment: CDR1 MNHEY and CDR2 SVGEGT. Random hexamers primed reverse transcription of about 0.45 to 1 ug RNA. Amplification of TCR beta CDR3 spanned 54 Vbeta and 13 Jbeta via immunoSEQ multiplex PCR. TCRdb reprocessed the immunoSEQ multiplex PCR reads with MiXCR, giving one entry per CDR3 protein. The repertoire consists of hundreds of thousands of distinct CDR3 sequences, with over 75% occurring once and the leading ten covering 0.2% to 0.25%.

This TCR came from a human donor with multiple sclerosis. The chain couples TRBV6-2 or TRBV6-3 to TRBJ2-7, with 8 bases aligning to TRBD2. The source material was CD8+ T cells from PBMCs. The CDR3 region is CASTGGDASYEQYF. For the CDR3, the DNA is TGTGCCAGCACCGGGGGGGACGCATCCTACGAGCAGTACTTC.